These 18 T cell receptor beta chains were all obtained from the same sample, sequenced in a study of cytomegalovirus exposure and HLA in healthy donors. Amplification used 60 Vbeta primers and 13 Jbeta primers. Generated by immunoSEQ multiplex PCR, the TCRdb table keeps only in-frame clones and is missing some. The repertoire consists of around 190,000 clones, with roughly 87% occurring once and the leading ten covering less than 0.65%. Sequenced sample: PBMCs. The origin of the receptors is a woman in her fifties or sixties in good health and CMV-seronegative.

The V and J genes are TRBV29-1 and TRBJ2-1; 8 bases fit TRBD2. Germline V gene data show CDR1 as SQVTM and CDR2 as ANQGSEA. V gave up 3 bases and J gave up 7 bases; unmatched junction bases: 11. There are 15 residues in the CDR3. CDR3 region: CSVEPGGAIGNEQFF. CDR3 DNA: TGCAGCGTTGAGCCCGGGGGGGCGATCGGTAATGAGCAGTTCTTC.

This chain uses TRBV29-1 with TRBJ2-1; possibly TRBD1 for D (8 bases). Trimming took 6 bases from V and 6 from J, leaving 21 bases between them. The CDR3 consists of 15 residues. The germline V gene has CDR1 SQVTM and CDR2 ANQGSEA. Written as DNA, the CDR3 is TGCAGCGTGACCCCCCCAGGGGGCGGGAGCAATGAGCAGTTCTTC. It codes for CSVTPPGGGSNEQFF.

The chain links TRBV9 to TRBJ2-1, with 9 bases identical to TRBD2. This CDR3 region has 16 residues. The ends lost 0 bases at V and 4 bases at J; junction bases unmatched: 5. Per the germline V gene, CDR1 is SGDLS and CDR2 is YYNGEE. DNA of the CDR3: TGTGCCAGCAGCGTAGAGGCGGGAGGGGTTTACAATGAGCAGTTCTTC. Its protein is CASSVEAGGVYNEQFF.

The V and J genes are TRBV10-3 and TRBJ2-5; D perhaps matches TRBD2 (5 bases). The V gene's germline CDR1 is ENHRY and CDR2 SYGVKD. The length of the CDR3 is 17 residues. The ends were cut back, 0 bases at V and 0 bases at J, with 14 bases in the middle. The CDR3 loop is CAISESPPGLNQETQYF. The DNA of the CDR3 is TGTGCCATCAGTGAGTCTCCCCCGGGATTAAACCAAGAGACCCAGTACTTC.

The J gene is TRBJ1-6, the V gene TRBV18; TRBD1 agrees at 10 bases. The CDR3 is 15 amino acids. Germline-derived CDR1 and CDR2 are KGHSH and LQKENI. Trimming removed 3 bases from V and 10 bases from J; junction bases left unmatched: 6. The chain's CDR3 is CASSPGQGGVSPLHF. In DNA, the CDR3 is TGTGCCAGCTCACCCGGACAGGGGGGAGTATCACCCCTCCACTTT. Full variable domain (missing parts from reference TRBV18 and TRBJ1-6): NAGVMQNPRHLVRRRGQEARLRCSPMKGHSHVYWYRQLPEEGLKFMVYLQKENIIDESGMPKERFSAEFPKEGPSILRIQQVVRGDSAAYFCASSPGQGGVSPLHFGNGTRLTVT.

V and J are TRBV5-1 and TRBJ2-5, with D tentatively TRBD2 (7 bases). The CDR3 sequence is 16 residues long. Germline values: CDR1 SGHRS, CDR2 YFSETQ. V was pared by 4 bases and J by 5 bases, with 21 bases between. The CDR3 coding sequence is TGCGCCAGCAGCCAAATCTCGGGGGGCTGGAAGGAGACCCAGTACTTC. Its translation is CASSQISGGWKETQYF.

V usage is TRBV5-6 and J usage is TRBJ1-4; maybe TRBD1 (6 bases). From germline, CDR1 is SGHDT and CDR2 YYEEEE. This CDR3 comprises 15 residues. V was shortened by 4 bases and J by 2 bases, with 12 bases between the two germline ends. The CDR3 bases are TGTGCCAGCAGCCCTACAGGGCCCACTAATGAAAAACTGTTTTTT. Amino acid sequence: CASSPTGPTNEKLFF.

V gene TRBV5-4 combines with J gene TRBJ2-3, with a tentative D call TRBD1 (6 bases). V lost 4 bases and J 1 base, leaving 16 bases between the germline ends. Germline V gene lookup returns CDR1 SGHNT and CDR2 YYREEE (reference sequence). The CDR3 length is 16 residues. CDR3 loop: CASSAQGRVGTDTQYF. CDR3 bases: TGTGCCAGCAGCGCTCAGGGGCGGGTAGGCACAGATACGCAGTATTTT.

The gene calls are TRBV7-2 and TRBJ2-5, with 8 bases aligning to TRBD1. The end of the DNA is better explained by TRBJ2-7, so the J call may be wrong. This CDR3 has 15 residues. The germline CDR1 and CDR2 sequences are SGHTA and FQGNSA. CDR3 residues: CASSPWGQASYEQYF. The CDR3 coding sequence is TGTGCCAGCAGCCCCTGGGGACAGGCCTCCTACGAGCAGTACTTC.

The chain has TRBV6-1 and TRBJ1-2, with D hard to call. This CDR3 is built from 16 residues. Trimming stripped 2 bases from V and 0 bases from J, with 13 bases between. Looked up from germline, CDR1 is MNHNS and CDR2 is SASEGT. The chain's CDR3 is CASSESYSMANYGYTF. CDR3 nucleotide sequence: TGTGCCAGCAGTGAATCCTACAGCATGGCTAACTATGGCTACACCTTC.

J is TRBJ2-5 and V is TRBV7-2, with D possibly matching TRBD2 (6 bases). V gave up 5 bases and J gave up 4 bases, with 11 bases separating them. The CDR3 consists of 13 residues. Per germline, CDR1 SGHTA and CDR2 FQGNSA. The CDR3 sequence: CASSPNGGETQYF. The CDR3 nucleotides read TGTGCCAGCAGCCCAAACGGGGGAGAGACCCAGTACTTC.

CDR3 nucleotides: TGTGCCAAAGCAGCATGGAGGGCTAATATGCCGCAGTACTTC. Its protein product is CAKAAWRANMPQYF. V gene TRBV21-1 combines with J gene TRBJ2-7; the tabulated D call, TRBD2, remains unverified against the DNA. TRBV21-1 is a listed pseudogene. The CDR3 runs to 14 residues.

The rearrangement links TRBV11-2 to TRBJ1-2; D perhaps matches TRBD1 (6 bases). The CDR3 is made up of 13 amino acids. V was cut by 1 base and J by 8 bases, with 11 bases left in between. CDR1 is SGHAT and CDR2 is FQNNGV in the germline V gene. DNA for the CDR3: TGTGCCAGCAGCTTAGCGTGGCAGGGGGGCTACACCTTC. Translated, it gives CASSLAWQGGYTF.

This clone has a single count. The gene calls are TRBV10-3 and TRBJ2-3, with D unclear. The CDR3 runs to 16 residues. V lost 0 bases, J lost 6 bases, and 16 bases lay in between. Germline values: CDR1 ENHRY, CDR2 SYGVKD. The CDR3, as DNA: TGTGCCATCAGTGAGTCGACGTCCGAGGTGAGGGATACGCAGTATTTT. Translated, it gives CAISESTSEVRDTQYF.

This chain connects TRBV10-3 to TRBJ1-6; D possibly corresponds to TRBD1 (6 bases). V lost 10 bases to trimming and J lost 10 bases, with 23 bases between them. Germline CDR1 is ENHRY and CDR2 is SYGVKD. The CDR3 has 15 residues. The CDR3 coding sequence is TGTGCCACCGCTGGTACAGGGACTAGCGGATCACCCCTCCACTTT. Encoded protein: CATAGTGTSGSPLHF.

The DNA of the CDR3 is TGTGCCAGCAGCTTTGTATGGTCTCCTTCTACTTCTGGAAACACCATATATTTT. Its protein is CASSFVWSPSTSGNTIYF. This sequence joins TRBV7-9 and TRBJ1-3; D gene unclear. The V gene's germline CDR1 is SEHNR and CDR2 FQNEAQ (reference sequence). V lost 3 bases and J lost 1, with 19 bases in between. The CDR3 has 18 amino acids.

This chain uses TRBV27 with TRBJ1-5; D not resolved. The CDR3 has 13 amino acids. The germline CDR1 and CDR2 sequences are MNHEY and SMNVEV (reference sequence). V lost 2 bases and J lost 5, with 7 bases in between. This chain's CDR3 is CASSLLRDQPQHF. The CDR3 bases are TGTGCCAGCAGTTTACTTCGGGATCAGCCCCAGCATTTT.

This clone has a single count. This chain joins TRBV15 and TRBJ1-4; 8 bases match TRBD1. After removal of 2 bases from V and 6 bases from J, the junction contained 5 bases not matched to a gene. This CDR3 is built from 15 residues. CDR1 LNHNV and CDR2 YYDKDF come from the germline V gene (reference sequence). The CDR3 DNA reads as TGTGCCACCAGCAGACAGGACAGGGTGGATGAAAAACTGTTTTTT. Translation gives CATSRQDRVDEKLFF.